These T cell receptor beta chains were read from a single sample in a study of T cells in Graves' hyperthyroidism and ophthalmopathy. Using its own MiXCR run on the multiplex PCR reads, TCRdb lists one record per CDR3 protein. The table shows over 500,000 distinct CDR3 sequences, with about 14% occurring only once. Sample: blood. All receptors come from a woman in her thirties or forties with Graves' hyperthyroidism. The CDR3 runs from the conserved cysteine through the conserved F or W. D genes are given only for firm matches. Clone size is given for some rows only: seen once, a few or many times, or a class if the clone is expanded.

>TRBV5-1|TRBJ2-1|NA|TRBD2
TGCGCCAGCAGCTTGGTCGGGAGGGGCTCTAACAATGAGCAGTTCTTC
CASSLVGRGSNNEQFF
>TRBV3-1|TRBJ1-5|many|NA
TGTGCCAGCAGCCGGGGCCAGGGCCGTCAGCCCCAGCATTTT
CASSRGQGRQPQHF
>TRBV29-1|TRBJ2-7|NA|NA
TGCAGCGTTGGTGGAGGGAGGCCCTACGAGCAGTACTTC
CSVGGGRPYEQYF
>TRBV6-2/TRBV6-3|TRBJ1-5|NA|TRBD1
TGTGCCAGCAGGGACAGGCTATGGAGCAATCAGCCCCAGCATTTT
CASRDRLWSNQPQHF
>TRBV19|TRBJ2-2|few|NA
TGTGCCAGTAGTATCAACAAGAACACCGGGGAGCTGTTTTTT
CASSINKNTGELFF
>TRBV19|TRBJ2-7|few|TRBD2
TGTGCCAGTAGTAGACTTAGCGGGAGCCCGTCCTACGAGCAGTACTTC
CASSRLSGSPSYEQYF
>TRBV12-3/TRBV12-4|TRBJ1-2|few|NA
TGTGCCAGCAGCCAAGGGTTATACTATGGCTACACCTTC
CASSQGLYYGYTF
>TRBV7-6|TRBJ2-3|many|NA
TGTGCCAGCAGGGGAGCGGACTCTTCGGGGGCGCAGTATTTT
CASRGADSSGAQYF
>TRBV11-2|TRBJ1-1|many|NA
TGTGCCAGCAGCTTAAACATACACACTGAAGCTTTCTTT
CASSLNIHTEAFF
>TRBV28|TRBJ2-7|NA|NA
TGTGCCAGCAGGCCCCGGGACCCCAGCTCCTACGAGCAGTACTTC
CASRPRDPSSYEQYF